The sequence of this T cell receptor beta chain was determined in a study of TIL therapy for anti-PD-1-resistant metastatic lung cancer. Study details: A few tumors were EGFR-mutant and two were ALK-rearranged. Tumors carried a median about 1.5 non-synonymous mutations per megabase. General observations from the study: The cohort had more treatment-naive, never-smoker and oncogene-addicted patients than typical.

The CDR3 extends over 14 amino acids. CDR1 is SGHVS and CDR2 is FNYEAQ in the germline V gene. Losses at the gene ends were 3 bases for V and 11 bases for J; bases not matched to a gene: 13. This was the immunoSEQ v3 assay. Method: immunoSEQ multiplex PCR; TCRdb's copy keeps in-frame clones and lacks some. The data hold 16,000 or so clones, with roughly 70% observed a single time. Sample time point: pre-treatment sample, taken before nivolumab and TIL therapy. In its sample, this clone was seen a few times. No antigen is known for it. This chain uses TRBV7-6 with TRBJ2-7; TRBD2 agrees at 7 bases. This material consisted of blood, taken at baseline. The sequence was obtained from a person aged 30 to 80 with non-small cell lung cancer. CDR3 region: CASSFLREAGVEYF. Here the CDR3 DNA reads TGTGCCAGCAGCTTCCTAAGGGAGGCGGGAGTGGAGTACTTC. Full variable domain (outside the CDR3, taken from reference TRBV7-6 and TRBJ2-7): GAGVSQSPRYKVTKRGQDVALRCDPISGHVSLYWYRQALGQGPEFLTYFNYEAQQDKSGLPNDRFSAERPEGSISTLTIQRTEQRDSAMYRCASSFLREAGVEYFGPGTRLTVT.